This T cell receptor (beta chain) was observed in a study of blood T cell repertoires in COVID-19. At the level of the study: Sites across the United States, Italy and Spain contributed samples from acute and convalescent COVID-19. T cells, B-cell-depleted T cells, or PBMCs supplied cDNA or gDNA.

The germline V gene encodes CDR1 KGHDR and CDR2 SFDVKD. Trimming shortened V by 3 bases and J by 0 bases, and 10 bases separated the two germline ends. The CDR3 runs 16 residues. The repertoire was sequenced with immunoSEQ multiplex PCR; TCRdb's copy has only in-frame clones and lacks some. The sample has roughly 220,000 clones, around four fifths seen once; the top ten hold approximately 5%. This clone occurred once. The chain links TRBV24-1 to TRBJ2-2, with a tentative D call TRBD1 (7 bases). The sequence derives from a woman in her sixties or seventies who had recovered from COVID-19. The sample was peripheral blood. In nucleotides, the CDR3 is TGTGCCACCAGTGATGCCAGGGGGGCGAACACCGGGGAGCTGTTTTTT. This encodes CATSDARGANTGELFF.